This is a list of T cell receptor beta chains from one sample in a study of T cells in Graves' hyperthyroidism and ophthalmopathy. TCRdb called the multiplex PCR reads again in MiXCR, with one record for every CDR3 protein. In the table there are 500,000 or so distinct CDR3 sequences, 15% to 20% of which are singletons. What was sequenced was blood. These receptors originate from a woman aged 18-30 years with Graves' ophthalmopathy. Each CDR3 is given with its conserved first and last residue. Each record gives: J gene, V gene, clone size, D gene, CDR3 protein, CDR3 DNA. The D gene is left open where the match is weak. Only part of the rows carry a size: once, few, many, or a class if the clone is expanded.

J: TRBJ2-7; V: TRBV12-3/TRBV12-4; size: many; D: -; CDR3: CASSLGQGNLVEQYF; DNA: TGTGCCAGCAGTTTAGGCCAGGGAAACTTAGTTGAGCAGTACTTC
J: TRBJ1-2; V: TRBV18; size: -; D: TRBD1; CDR3: CASSPFEAGGSSYGYTF; DNA: TGTGCCAGCTCACCATTCGAGGCAGGGGGAAGTAGCTATGGCTACACCTTC
J: TRBJ2-7; V: TRBV2; size: -; D: -; CDR3: CASSAIQDSYEQYF; DNA: TGTGCCAGCAGTGCGATACAGGACTCCTACGAGCAGTACTTC
J: TRBJ1-4; V: TRBV15; size: many; D: -; CDR3: CATSREKARAGKLFF; DNA: TGTGCCACCAGCAGAGAGAAGGCCCGGGCGGGGAAACTGTTTTTT
J: TRBJ1-1; V: TRBV5-6; size: -; D: TRBD1; CDR3: CASSPGQESVAEAFF; DNA: TGTGCCAGCAGCCCCGGACAGGAGAGTGTGGCTGAAGCTTTCTTT
J: TRBJ2-5; V: TRBV9; size: -; D: -; CDR3: CVSTSKTQYF; DNA: TGTGTCAGTACGTCGAAGACCCAGTACTTC
J: TRBJ1-2; V: TRBV11-1; size: few; D: -; CDR3: CASSLQDINYGYTF; DNA: TGTGCCAGCAGCTTACAGGATATTAACTATGGCTACACCTTC
J: TRBJ2-2; V: TRBV9; size: -; D: TRBD1; CDR3: CASGMGQVRWTGELFF; DNA: TGTGCCAGCGGTATGGGACAGGTTAGGTGGACCGGGGAGCTGTTTTTT
J: TRBJ1-3; V: TRBV28; size: -; D: -; CDR3: CASSLEGTNSGNTIYF; DNA: TGTGCCAGCAGTTTAGAAGGCACAAACTCTGGAAACACCATATATTTT
J: TRBJ2-1; V: TRBV5-1; size: many; D: -; CDR3: CASSFGRLYNEQFF; DNA: TGCGCCAGCAGCTTCGGCAGACTCTACAATGAGCAGTTCTTC
J: TRBJ2-1; V: TRBV28; size: few; D: TRBD2; CDR3: CASSLEGLAGLRFF; DNA: TGTGCCAGCAGCCTTGAGGGACTAGCGGGGTTGAGGTTCTTC
J: TRBJ2-3; V: TRBV7-9; size: -; D: -; CDR3: CASSRPSGNTQYF; DNA: TGTGCCAGCAGTAGGCCCTCTGGAAATACGCAGTATTTT
J: TRBJ2-2; V: TRBV29-1; size: few; D: -; CDR3: CSVEEYTGELFF; DNA: TGCAGCGTTGAGGAGTACACCGGGGAGCTGTTTTTT
J: TRBJ2-7; V: TRBV28; size: many; D: TRBD2; CDR3: CASSLSLAGLTYEQYF; DNA: TGTGCCAGCAGTTTGTCACTAGCGGGACTAACCTACGAGCAGTACTTC
J: TRBJ2-7; V: TRBV9; size: once; D: -; CDR3: CASSVEGWTHEQYF; DNA: TGTGCCAGCAGCGTAGAGGGGTGGACCCACGAGCAGTACTTC
J: TRBJ2-7; V: TRBV29-1; size: few; D: -; CDR3: CSVQTDNTYEQYF; DNA: TGCAGCGTTCAAACAGACAACACCTACGAGCAGTACTTC
J: TRBJ2-1; V: TRBV28; size: many; D: TRBD2; CDR3: CASSSIGGSSEDEQFF; DNA: TGTGCCAGCAGCTCTATCGGGGGGTCTAGCGAGGATGAGCAGTTCTTC
J: TRBJ2-3; V: TRBV9; size: few; D: -; CDR3: CASSAGGASTDTQYF; DNA: TGTGCCAGCAGTGCTGGGGGGGCCAGCACAGATACGCAGTATTTT
J: TRBJ2-7; V: TRBV18; size: many; D: TRBD1; CDR3: CASSSGQEQPYEQYF; DNA: TGTGCCAGCTCATCCGGACAGGAGCAACCCTACGAGCAGTACTTC
J: TRBJ2-1; V: TRBV7-9; size: -; D: -; CDR3: CASASDSYNEQFF; DNA: TGTGCCAGCGCCTCCGACTCCTACAATGAGCAGTTCTTC
J: TRBJ2-3; V: TRBV6-2/TRBV6-3; size: many; D: TRBD2; CDR3: CASQRERRTDTQYF; DNA: TGTGCCAGCCAGCGGGAGAGGAGGACAGATACGCAGTATTTT
J: TRBJ1-2; V: TRBV5-1; size: many; D: -; CDR3: CASSLDSYGYTF; DNA: TGTGCCAGCAGTTTGGACAGCTATGGCTACACCTTC